The entry below describes one T cell receptor beta chain. Antigen unknown. Repertoires were generated with immunoSEQ multiplex PCR, while TCRdb's copy carries only in-frame clones and drops some. Of some 60,000 clones in the sample, approximately 96% were seen once. This sample stems from a study of cytomegalovirus exposure and HLA in healthy donors. In the study overall: A subsequent analysis reported that the 120 or so validation repertoires were produced on the same platform that had also been used for the approximately 710 first-cohort repertoires.

Whole-study findings and limits: One later analysis, an examination of the 120 validation repertoires, found that first-cohort TCR clusters tended to co-occur in them. The authors confirmed in vitro that a few CMV-associated chains were specific for CMV antigens. The study designated 150 or so TCR beta chains cytomegalovirus-associated.

This sequence originates from a young man in good health and CMV-seronegative. Input material: PBMCs.

The CDR3 sequence: CASSLADYGYTF. In DNA, the CDR3 is TGTGCCAGCAGTTTGGCCGACTATGGCTACACCTTC. The gene calls are TRBV28 and TRBJ1-2; D ambiguous. The germline V gene encodes CDR1 MDHEN and CDR2 SYDVKM. The CDR3 runs 12 residues. V dropped 3 bases and J dropped 3 bases, with 5 bases sitting between them.